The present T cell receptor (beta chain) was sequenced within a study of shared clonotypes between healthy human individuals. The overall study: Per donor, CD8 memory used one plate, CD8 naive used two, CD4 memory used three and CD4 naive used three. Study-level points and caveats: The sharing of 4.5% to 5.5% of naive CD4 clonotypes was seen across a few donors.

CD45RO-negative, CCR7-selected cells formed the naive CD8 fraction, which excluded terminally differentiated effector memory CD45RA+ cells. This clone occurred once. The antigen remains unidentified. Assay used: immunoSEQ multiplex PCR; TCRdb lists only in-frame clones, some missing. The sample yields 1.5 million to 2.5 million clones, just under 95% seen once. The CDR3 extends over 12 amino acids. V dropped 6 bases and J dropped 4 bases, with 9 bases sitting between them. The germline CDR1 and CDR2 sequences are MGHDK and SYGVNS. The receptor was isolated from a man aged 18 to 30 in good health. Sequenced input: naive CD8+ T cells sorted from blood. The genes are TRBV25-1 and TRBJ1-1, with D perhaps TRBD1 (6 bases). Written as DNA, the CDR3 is TGTGCCAGCAGAGGCAGGGGCACTGAAGCTTTCTTT. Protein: CASRGRGTEAFF.